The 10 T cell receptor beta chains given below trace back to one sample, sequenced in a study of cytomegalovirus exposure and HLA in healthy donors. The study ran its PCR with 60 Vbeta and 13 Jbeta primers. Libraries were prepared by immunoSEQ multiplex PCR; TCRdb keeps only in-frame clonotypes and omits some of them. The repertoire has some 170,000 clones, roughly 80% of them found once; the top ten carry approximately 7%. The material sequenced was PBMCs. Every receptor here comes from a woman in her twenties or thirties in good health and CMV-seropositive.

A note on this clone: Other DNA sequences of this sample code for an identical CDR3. This CDR3 reads CASSPGTGGYEQYF. CDR3 nucleotide sequence: TGTGCCAGCAGTCCGGGGACAGGGGGCTACGAGCAGTACTTC. The V call is TRBV27, the J call TRBJ2-7; 11 bases align to TRBD1. V lost 5 bases and J lost 3; bases outside the gene matches: 3. CDR3 length: 14 residues. Germline V gene sequence: CDR1 MNHEY, CDR2 SMNVEV (reference sequence).

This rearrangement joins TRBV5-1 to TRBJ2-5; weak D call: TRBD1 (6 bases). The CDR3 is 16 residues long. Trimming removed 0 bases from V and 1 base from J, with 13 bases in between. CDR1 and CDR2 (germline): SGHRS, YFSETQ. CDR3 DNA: TGCGCCAGCAGCTTGGGTATAGGGGGTAGCCAAGAGACCCAGTACTTC. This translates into CASSLGIGGSQETQYF.

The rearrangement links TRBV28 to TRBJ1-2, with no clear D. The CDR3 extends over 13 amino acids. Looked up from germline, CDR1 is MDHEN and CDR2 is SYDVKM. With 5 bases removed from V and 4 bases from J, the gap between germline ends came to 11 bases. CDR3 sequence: CASSPGGRYGYTF. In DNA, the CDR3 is TGTGCCAGCAGTCCGGGTGGTCGCTATGGCTACACCTTC.

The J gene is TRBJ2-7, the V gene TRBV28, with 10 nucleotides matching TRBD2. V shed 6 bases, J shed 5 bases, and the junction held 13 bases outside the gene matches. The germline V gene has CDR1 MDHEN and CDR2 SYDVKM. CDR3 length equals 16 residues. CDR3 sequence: CASSTPPGLATNEQYF. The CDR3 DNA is TGTGCCAGCAGCACGCCTCCGGGACTAGCGACAAACGAGCAGTACTTC.

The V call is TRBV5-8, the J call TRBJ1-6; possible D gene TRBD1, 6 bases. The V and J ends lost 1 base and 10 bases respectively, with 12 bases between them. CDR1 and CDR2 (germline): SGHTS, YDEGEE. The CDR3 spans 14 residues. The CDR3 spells CASSLKQGYSPLHF. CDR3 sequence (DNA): TGTGCCAGCAGCTTGAAACAGGGTTACTCACCCCTCCACTTT.

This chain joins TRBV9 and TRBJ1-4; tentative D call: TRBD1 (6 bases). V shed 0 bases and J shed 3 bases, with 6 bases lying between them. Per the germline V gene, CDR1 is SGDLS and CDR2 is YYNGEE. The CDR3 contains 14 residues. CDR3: CASSVGQANEKLFF. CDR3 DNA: TGTGCCAGCAGCGTAGGACAGGCTAATGAAAAACTGTTTTTT.

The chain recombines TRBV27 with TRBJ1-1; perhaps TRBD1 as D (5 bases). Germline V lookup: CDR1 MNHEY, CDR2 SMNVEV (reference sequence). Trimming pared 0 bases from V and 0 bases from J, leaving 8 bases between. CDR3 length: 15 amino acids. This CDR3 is CASSLSGAVNTEAFF. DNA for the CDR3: TGTGCCAGCAGTTTATCAGGGGCGGTGAACACTGAAGCTTTCTTT.

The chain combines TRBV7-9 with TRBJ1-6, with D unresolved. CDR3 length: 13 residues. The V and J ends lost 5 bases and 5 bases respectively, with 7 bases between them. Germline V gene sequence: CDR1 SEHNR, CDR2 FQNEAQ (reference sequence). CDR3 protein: CASSNRDNSPLHF. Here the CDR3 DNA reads TGTGCCAGCAGCAACAGAGATAATTCACCCCTCCACTTT.

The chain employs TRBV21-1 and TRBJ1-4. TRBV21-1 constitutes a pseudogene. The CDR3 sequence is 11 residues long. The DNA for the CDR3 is TGTGCCAGCCCACTAATGAGGAAACTGTTTTTT. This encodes CASPLMRKLFF.

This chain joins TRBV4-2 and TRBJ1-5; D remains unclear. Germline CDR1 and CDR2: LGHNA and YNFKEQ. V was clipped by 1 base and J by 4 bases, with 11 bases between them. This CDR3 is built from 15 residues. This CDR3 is CASSQVQAGNQPQHF. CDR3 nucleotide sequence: TGTGCCAGCAGCCAAGTCCAGGCTGGGAATCAGCCCCAGCATTTT.